This TCR beta chain derives from a study of T cell responses to AZD1222 COVID-19 vaccine. Overall study results and limits: Researchers took repertoire samples only after the peak T cell response had come. Possibly, clonal diversity was underestimated; donors were largely white British and included more females. Reportedly, close to half of spike-specific TCRs are directed against unmutated variant regions.

This clone came up once. The antigen is unknown. The CDR3 is made up of 16 amino acids. Between the trimmed V and J ends, which lost 7 bases and 7 bases, there was a span of 23 bases. CDR1 is MDHEN and CDR2 is SYDVKM in the germline V gene. TCRdb's table, derived via immunoSEQ multiplex PCR, lists solely in-frame clones and lacks some. This sample has 100,000 to 150,000 clones; roughly 90% occur once, and the top ten carry 3.5% to 5%. The sample in question was peripheral blood, obtained on day 0 of AZD1222 vaccination. This TCR derives from an adult in good health. The chain couples TRBV28 to TRBJ2-1, with a possible D match to TRBD2 (6 bases). The CDR3 nucleotides are TGTGCCAGCACCCCCACGGCGGGGAGGTCTGGGAATGAGCAGTTCTTC. Translated: CASTPTAGRSGNEQFF.